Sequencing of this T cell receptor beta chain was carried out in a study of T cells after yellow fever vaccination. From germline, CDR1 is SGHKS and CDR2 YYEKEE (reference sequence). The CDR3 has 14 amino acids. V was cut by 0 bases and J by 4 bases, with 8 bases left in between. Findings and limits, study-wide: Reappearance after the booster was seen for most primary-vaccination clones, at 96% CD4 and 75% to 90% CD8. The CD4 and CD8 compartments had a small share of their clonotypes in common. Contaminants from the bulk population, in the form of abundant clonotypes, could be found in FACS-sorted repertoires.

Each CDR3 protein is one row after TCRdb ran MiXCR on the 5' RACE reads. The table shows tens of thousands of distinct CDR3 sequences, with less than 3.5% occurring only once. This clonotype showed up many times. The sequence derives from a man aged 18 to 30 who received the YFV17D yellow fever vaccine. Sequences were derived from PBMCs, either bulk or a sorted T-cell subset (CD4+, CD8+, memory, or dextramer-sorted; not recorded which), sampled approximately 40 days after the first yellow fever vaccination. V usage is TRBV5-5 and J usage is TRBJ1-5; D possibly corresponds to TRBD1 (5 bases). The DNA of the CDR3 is TGTGCCAGCAGCTTGGGGGACCGGAATCAGCCCCAGCATTTT. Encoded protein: CASSLGDRNQPQHF. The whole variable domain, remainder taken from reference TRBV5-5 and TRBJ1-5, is DAGVTQSPTHLIKTRGQQVTLRCSPISGHKSVSWYQQVLGQGPQFIFQYYEKEERGRGNFPDRFSARQFPNYSSELNVNALLLGDSALYLCASSLGDRNQPQHFGDGTRLSIL.